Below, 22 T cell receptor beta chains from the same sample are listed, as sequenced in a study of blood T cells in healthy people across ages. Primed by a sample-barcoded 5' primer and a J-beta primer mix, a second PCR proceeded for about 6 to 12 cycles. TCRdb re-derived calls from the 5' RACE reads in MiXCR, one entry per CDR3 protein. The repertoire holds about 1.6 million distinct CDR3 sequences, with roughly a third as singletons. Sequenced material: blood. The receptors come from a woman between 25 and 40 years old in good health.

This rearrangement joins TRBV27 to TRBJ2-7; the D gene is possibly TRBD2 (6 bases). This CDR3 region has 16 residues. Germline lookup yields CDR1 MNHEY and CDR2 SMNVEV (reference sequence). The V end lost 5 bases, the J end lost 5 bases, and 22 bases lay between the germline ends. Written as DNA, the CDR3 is TGTGCCAGCAGTCTCCTCTTAGCGGAGAAAGGCGACGAGCAGTACTTC. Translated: CASSLLLAEKGDEQYF.

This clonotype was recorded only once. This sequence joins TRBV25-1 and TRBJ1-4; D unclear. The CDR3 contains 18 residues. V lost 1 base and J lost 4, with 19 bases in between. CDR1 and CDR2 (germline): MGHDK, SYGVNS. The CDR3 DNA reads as TGTGCCAGCAGTGAATTCATCCCCCCGGGTATTGATAATGAAAAACTGTTTTTT. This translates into CASSEFIPPGIDNEKLFF.

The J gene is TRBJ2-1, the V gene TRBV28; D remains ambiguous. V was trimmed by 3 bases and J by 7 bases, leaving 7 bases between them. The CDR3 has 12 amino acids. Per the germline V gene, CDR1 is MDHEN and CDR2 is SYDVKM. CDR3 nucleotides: TGTGCCAGCAGTTTGAGATGGAATGAGCAGTTCTTC. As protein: CASSLRWNEQFF.

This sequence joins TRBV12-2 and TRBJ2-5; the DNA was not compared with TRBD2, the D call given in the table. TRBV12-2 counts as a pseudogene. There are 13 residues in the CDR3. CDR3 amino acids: CASRFSGRYEQNF. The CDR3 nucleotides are TGTGCAAGTCGCTTCTCAGGCCGCTACGAGCAGAACTTC.

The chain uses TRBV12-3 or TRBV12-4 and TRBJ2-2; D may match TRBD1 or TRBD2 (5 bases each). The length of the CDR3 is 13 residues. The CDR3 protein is CALSGARTGELFF. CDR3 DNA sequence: TGTGCTTTGTCCGGGGCGCGGACCGGGGAGCTGTTTTTT.

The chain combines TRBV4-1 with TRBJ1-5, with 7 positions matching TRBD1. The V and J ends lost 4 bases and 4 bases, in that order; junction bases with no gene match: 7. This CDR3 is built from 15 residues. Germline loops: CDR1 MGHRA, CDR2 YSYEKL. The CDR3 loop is CASSPTTGTNQPQHF. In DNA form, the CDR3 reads TGCGCCAGCAGCCCCACGACAGGGACAAATCAGCCCCAGCATTTT.

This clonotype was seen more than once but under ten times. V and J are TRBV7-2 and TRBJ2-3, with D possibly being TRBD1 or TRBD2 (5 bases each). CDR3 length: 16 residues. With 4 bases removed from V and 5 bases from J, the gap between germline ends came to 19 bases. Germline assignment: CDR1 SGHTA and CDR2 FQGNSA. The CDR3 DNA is TGTGCCAGCAGCTCTAAGAGCGGTCGCCAGGGAGATACGCAGTATTTT. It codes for CASSSKSGRQGDTQYF. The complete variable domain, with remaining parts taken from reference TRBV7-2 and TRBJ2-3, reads GAGVSQSPSNKVTEKGKDVELRCDPISGHTALYWYRQSLGQGLEFLIYFQGNSAPDKSGLPSDRFSAERTGGSVSTLTIQRTQQEDSAVYLCASSSKSGRQGDTQYFGPGTRLTVL.

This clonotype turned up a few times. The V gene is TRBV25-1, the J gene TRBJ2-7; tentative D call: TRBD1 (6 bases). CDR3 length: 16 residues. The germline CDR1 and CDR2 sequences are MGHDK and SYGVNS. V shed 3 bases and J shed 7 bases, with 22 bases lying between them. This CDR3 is CASSDLGLTGTSEQYF. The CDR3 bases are TGTGCCAGCAGTGATTTGGGTTTGACAGGTACTTCAGAGCAGTACTTC.

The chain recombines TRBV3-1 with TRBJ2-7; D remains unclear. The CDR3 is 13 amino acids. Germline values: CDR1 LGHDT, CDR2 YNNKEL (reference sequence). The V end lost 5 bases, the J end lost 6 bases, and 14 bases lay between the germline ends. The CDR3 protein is CASSILVGGEQYF. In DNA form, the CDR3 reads TGTGCCAGCAGCATCCTCGTGGGCGGCGAGCAGTACTTC.

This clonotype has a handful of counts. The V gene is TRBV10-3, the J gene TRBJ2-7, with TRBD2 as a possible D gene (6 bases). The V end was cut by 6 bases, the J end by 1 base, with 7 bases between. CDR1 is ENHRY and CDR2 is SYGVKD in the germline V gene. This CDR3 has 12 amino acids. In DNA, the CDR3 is TGTGCCATCAGGGAGGGTTCCTACGAGCAGTACTTC. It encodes CAIREGSYEQYF.

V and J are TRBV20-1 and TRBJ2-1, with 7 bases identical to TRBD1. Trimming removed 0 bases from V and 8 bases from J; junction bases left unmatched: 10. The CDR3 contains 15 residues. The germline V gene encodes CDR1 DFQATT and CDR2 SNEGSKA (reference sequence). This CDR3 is CSARDFRGRWDEQFF. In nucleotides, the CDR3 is TGCAGTGCTAGAGATTTTAGGGGGCGCTGGGATGAGCAGTTCTTC.

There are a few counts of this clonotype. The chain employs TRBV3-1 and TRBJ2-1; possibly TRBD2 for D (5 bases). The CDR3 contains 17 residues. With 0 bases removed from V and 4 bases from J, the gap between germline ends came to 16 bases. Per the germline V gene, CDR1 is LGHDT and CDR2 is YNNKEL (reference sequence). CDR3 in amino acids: CASSQDPGSGVYNEQFF. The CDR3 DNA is TGTGCCAGCAGCCAAGATCCGGGCAGCGGAGTGTACAATGAGCAGTTCTTC.

The CDR3 spells CSVDIKGQGAHYGYTF. CDR3 in DNA: TGCAGCGTTGATATTAAGGGACAGGGGGCTCATTATGGCTACACCTTC. The chain carries TRBV29-1 and TRBJ1-2; 12 nucleotides match TRBD1. The CDR3 covers 16 residues. J was trimmed by 5 bases and V by 3 bases; bases with no gene match: 10. CDR1 and CDR2 (germline): SQVTM, ANQGSEA. Based on the CDR3 plus reference TRBV29-1 and TRBJ1-2, the full variable domain is SAVISQKPSRDICQRGTSLTIQCQVDSQVTMMFWYRQQPGQSLTLIATANQGSEATYESGFVIDKFPISRPNLTFSTLTVSNMSPEDSSIYLCSVDIKGQGAHYGYTFGSGTRLTVV.

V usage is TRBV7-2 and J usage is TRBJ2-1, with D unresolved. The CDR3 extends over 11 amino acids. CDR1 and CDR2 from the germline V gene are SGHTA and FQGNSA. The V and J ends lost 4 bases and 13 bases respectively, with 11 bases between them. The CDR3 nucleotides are TGTGCCAGCAGCTACAACCGGGTACAGTTCTTC. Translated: CASSYNRVQFF.

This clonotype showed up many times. CDR3 sequence: CASSETGRSYEQYF. CDR3 DNA: TGCGCCAGCAGCGAAACCGGACGCTCCTACGAGCAGTACTTC. The V call is TRBV5-1, the J call TRBJ2-7, with no clear D. Per germline, CDR1 SGHRS and CDR2 YFSETQ. The CDR3 runs 14 residues. V dropped 4 bases and J dropped 0 bases, with 11 bases sitting between them.

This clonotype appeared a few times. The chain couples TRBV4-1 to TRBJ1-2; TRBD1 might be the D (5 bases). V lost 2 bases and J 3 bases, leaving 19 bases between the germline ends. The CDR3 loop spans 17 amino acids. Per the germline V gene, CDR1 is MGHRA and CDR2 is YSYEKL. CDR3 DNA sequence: TGCGCCAGCAGCCAACGGACCGTATACTGGGGGTACTATGGCTACACCTTC. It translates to CASSQRTVYWGYYGYTF.

The DNA of the CDR3 is TGTGCCAGCAACCAGGGAGGAGGGAATCCACCCCTCCACTTT. As protein: CASNQGGGNPPLHF. V usage is TRBV6-5 and J usage is TRBJ1-6, with D possibly being TRBD1 (5 bases). The CDR3 has 14 residues. Germline V gene sequence: CDR1 MNHEY, CDR2 SVGAGI. The V gene lost 7 bases and the J gene lost 11 bases, with 18 bases spanning the gap.

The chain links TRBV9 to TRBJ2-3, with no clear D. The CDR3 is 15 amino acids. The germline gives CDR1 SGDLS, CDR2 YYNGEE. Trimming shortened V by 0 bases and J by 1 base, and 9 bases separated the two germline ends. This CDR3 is CASSVVAGRTDTQYF. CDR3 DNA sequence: TGTGCCAGCAGCGTAGTCGCAGGTCGCACAGATACGCAGTATTTT.

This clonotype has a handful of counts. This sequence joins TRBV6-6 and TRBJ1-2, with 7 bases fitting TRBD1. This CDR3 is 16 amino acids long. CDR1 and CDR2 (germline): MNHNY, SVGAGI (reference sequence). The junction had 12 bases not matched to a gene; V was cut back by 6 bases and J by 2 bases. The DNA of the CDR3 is TGTGCCAGCAGGTCGACAGGGAGGTCTTCAAACTATGGCTACACCTTC. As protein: CASRSTGRSSNYGYTF.

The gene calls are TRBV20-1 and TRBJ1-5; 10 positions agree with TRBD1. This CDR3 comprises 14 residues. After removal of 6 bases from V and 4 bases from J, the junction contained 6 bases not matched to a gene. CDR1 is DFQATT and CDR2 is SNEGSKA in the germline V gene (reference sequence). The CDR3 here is CSAPPGQGNQPQHF. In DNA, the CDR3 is TGCAGTGCCCCCCCGGGACAGGGGAATCAGCCCCAGCATTTT.

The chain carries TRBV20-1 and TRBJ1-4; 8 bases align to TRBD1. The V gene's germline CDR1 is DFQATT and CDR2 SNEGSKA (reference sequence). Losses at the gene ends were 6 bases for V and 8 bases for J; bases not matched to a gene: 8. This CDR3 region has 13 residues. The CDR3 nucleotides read TGCAGTGCGAGCACAGGGGGAGTAGAAAAACTGTTTTTT. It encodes CSASTGGVEKLFF.

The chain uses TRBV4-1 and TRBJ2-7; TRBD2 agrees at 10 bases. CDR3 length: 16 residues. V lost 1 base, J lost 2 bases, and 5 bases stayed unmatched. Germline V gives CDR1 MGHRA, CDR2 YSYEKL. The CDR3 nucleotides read TGCGCCAGCAGCCAAGTTCTAGCGGGAGCCCCCTACGAGCAGTACTTC. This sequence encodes CASSQVLAGAPYEQYF.